One and the same sample provided the 32 T cell receptor beta chains below, sequenced in a study of cytomegalovirus exposure and HLA in healthy donors. This table comes from immunoSEQ multiplex PCR, and its TCRdb copy is limited to in-frame clones, with some not included. The sample lists fewer than 250,000 clones, 85% to 90% occurring once. Source material: PBMCs. These receptors were obtained from a man aged 18 to 29 in good health and CMV-seronegative.

This chain joins TRBV30 and TRBJ2-7, with a possible D match to TRBD1 (6 bases). CDR3 length: 12 amino acids. CDR1 is GTSNPN and CDR2 is SVGIG in the germline V gene (reference sequence). Trimming shortened V by 5 bases and J by 2 bases, and 10 bases separated the two germline ends. As DNA, the CDR3 is TGTGCCTGGCAGGGGCTGCCCTACGAGCAGTACTTC. It codes for CAWQGLPYEQYF.

This chain links TRBV5-6 with TRBJ2-3, with TRBD2 identical over 9 bases. The CDR3 extends over 15 amino acids. J lost 4 bases, V lost 2 bases, and 5 bases had no gene match. Germline CDR1 SGHDT, CDR2 YYEEEE. This CDR3 is CASSFPLAGPDTQYF. Written as DNA, the CDR3 is TGTGCCAGCAGCTTCCCGCTAGCGGGACCAGATACGCAGTATTTT. Full variable domain (missing parts from reference TRBV5-6 and TRBJ2-3): DAGVTQSPTHLIKTRGQQVTLRCSPKSGHDTVSWYQQALGQGPQFIFQYYEEEERQRGNFPDRFSGHQFPNYSSELNVNALLLGDSALYLCASSFPLAGPDTQYFGPGTRLTVL.

Points on this clone: The junction shows a germline mismatch at one end, possibly a read error. The chain is built from TRBV6-5 and TRBJ2-1; 9 bases agree with TRBD1. The CDR3 runs to 15 residues. The germline V gene has CDR1 MNHEY and CDR2 SVGAGI. The CDR3 loop is CASSSGTGSFNEQFF. The CDR3 DNA reads as TGTGCCAGCAGTTCCGGGACAGGGTCCTTCAATGAGCAGTTCTTC.

The chain is built from TRBV9 and TRBJ2-2; the D is unclear. Trimming left V 0 bases short and J 8 bases short, with 8 bases between. CDR1 SGDLS and CDR2 YYNGEE come from the germline V gene. The CDR3 runs 13 residues. The DNA of the CDR3 is TGTGCCAGCAGCGTAGAAGAAGCAGGGGAGCTGTTTTTT. This sequence encodes CASSVEEAGELFF.

V is TRBV4-3 and J is TRBJ2-2; weak D call: TRBD2 (5 bases). Trimming took 2 bases from V and 6 from J, leaving 13 bases between them. CDR3 size: 15 residues. Germline CDR1 LGHNA, CDR2 YSLEER. The CDR3 DNA reads as TGCGCCAGCAGCCAATCGAGGGCACGACCCGGGGAGCTGTTTTTT. This encodes CASSQSRARPGELFF.

V is TRBV5-1 and J is TRBJ2-7, with D tentatively TRBD1 (5 bases). V was pared by 4 bases and J by 5 bases, with 13 bases between. The CDR3 loop spans 13 amino acids. CDR1 and CDR2 from the germline V gene are SGHRS and YFSETQ. The CDR3: CASSRTRGDEQYF. The DNA of the CDR3 is TGCGCCAGCAGCCGGACAAGGGGCGACGAGCAGTACTTC.

This clone has more than one count but fewer than ten. This rearrangement joins TRBV25-1 to TRBJ1-5, with D perhaps TRBD1 (5 bases). V shed 0 bases and J shed 10 bases, with 10 bases lying between them. This CDR3 comprises 13 residues. CDR1 and CDR2 (germline): MGHDK, SYGVNS. The CDR3 loop reads CASSEYVRGPQHF. CDR3 DNA: TGTGCCAGCAGTGAATATGTAAGGGGACCCCAGCATTTT.

This chain joins TRBV19 and TRBJ1-4; 7 bases line up with TRBD1. V trimming: 10 bases; J trimming: 6 bases; junction bases outside the gene matches: 8. CDR1 and CDR2 from the germline V gene are LNHDA and SQIVND (reference sequence). The CDR3 spans 13 residues. CDR3 in DNA: TGTGCCACCGCCCCCAGGGGGGATGAAAAACTGTTTTTT. Translated: CATAPRGDEKLFF. The full variable domain, with the rest looked up from reference TRBV19 and TRBJ1-4, is DGGITQSPKYLFRKEGQNVTLSCEQNLNHDAMYWYRQDPGQGLRLIYYSQIVNDFQKGDIAEGYSVSREKKESFPLTVTSAQKNPTAFYLCATAPRGDEKLFFGSGTQLSVL.

The chain employs TRBV7-9 and TRBJ2-7, with TRBD1 identical over 7 bases. The germline V gene has CDR1 SEHNR and CDR2 FQNEAQ (reference sequence). V lost 5 bases to trimming and J lost 2 bases; unmatched junction nucleotides: 6. The CDR3 covers 14 residues. This CDR3 reads CASSVRTGPYEQYF. The CDR3 DNA reads as TGTGCCAGCAGCGTAAGGACAGGCCCCTACGAGCAGTACTTC.

This chain connects TRBV28 to TRBJ1-3; D is uncertain. V lost 7 bases, J lost 0 bases, and 16 bases lay in between. Looked up from germline, CDR1 is MDHEN and CDR2 is SYDVKM. The CDR3 has 16 residues. The CDR3 DNA is TGTGCCAGCACCCCAGCGAGATTTAGCTCTGGAAACACCATATATTTT. Its protein is CASTPARFSSGNTIYF.

The V gene is TRBV5-6, the J gene TRBJ2-7; TRBD1 matches at 12 bases. The CDR3 has 14 amino acids. The V gene's germline CDR1 is SGHDT and CDR2 YYEEEE. V shed 6 bases and J 7 bases; nucleotides not matched to a gene: 8. The CDR3 protein is CASTPGQGAREQYF. The DNA of the CDR3 is TGTGCCAGCACCCCGGGACAGGGGGCGCGGGAGCAGTACTTC. The full variable domain, with the rest looked up from reference TRBV5-6 and TRBJ2-7, is DAGVTQSPTHLIKTRGQQVTLRCSPKSGHDTVSWYQQALGQGPQFIFQYYEEEERQRGNFPDRFSGHQFPNYSSELNVNALLLGDSALYLCASTPGQGAREQYFGPGTRLTVT.

V gene TRBV5-8 combines with J gene TRBJ1-1; D is undetermined. The germline V gene has CDR1 SGHTS and CDR2 YDEGEE. V was trimmed by 1 base and J by 4 bases, leaving 8 bases between them. The CDR3 contains 13 residues. In DNA form, the CDR3 reads TGTGCCAGCAGCTTGTTCCGGAGCACTGAAGCTTTCTTT. The encoded protein is CASSLFRSTEAFF.

V and J are TRBV4-2 and TRBJ1-1; 8 bases line up with TRBD1. The germline V gene has CDR1 LGHNA and CDR2 YNFKEQ. The CDR3 has 17 amino acids. The ends lost 0 bases at V and 5 bases at J; junction bases unmatched: 11. The CDR3 is CASSQEGPGQVWTEAFF. DNA for the CDR3: TGTGCCAGCAGCCAAGAGGGGCCGGGACAGGTGTGGACTGAAGCTTTCTTT.

This rearrangement joins TRBV5-1 to TRBJ2-7, with D possibly matching TRBD1 (6 bases). CDR1 and CDR2 (germline): SGHRS, YFSETQ. V was clipped by 3 bases and J by 4 bases, with 8 bases between them. The length of the CDR3 is 12 residues. The CDR3 region has the DNA TGCGCCAGCAGCTCGACAGGTTACGAGCAGTACTTC. It yields the protein CASSSTGYEQYF.

This chain joins TRBV6-6 and TRBJ1-6; 7 bases align to TRBD1. Germline V lookup: CDR1 MNHNY, CDR2 SVGAGI (reference sequence). With 4 bases clipped from V and 5 bases from J, the junction kept 5 bases outside the gene matches. The CDR3 totals 15 residues. This CDR3 is CASSLQGWNNSPLHF. In DNA form, the CDR3 reads TGTGCCAGCAGTTTACAGGGGTGGAATAATTCACCCCTCCACTTT.

The chain employs TRBV28 and TRBJ1-1; D not certain. V lost 4 bases and J lost 0, with 12 bases in between. Germline CDR1 MDHEN, CDR2 SYDVKM. The length of the CDR3 is 15 residues. The CDR3 sequence: CASSYSVDMNTEAFF. CDR3 nucleotides: TGTGCCAGCAGTTATTCAGTTGACATGAACACTGAAGCTTTCTTT.

The chain couples TRBV27 to TRBJ1-2; possibly TRBD1 for D (5 bases). Germline CDR1 and CDR2: MNHEY and SMNVEV (reference sequence). V shed 3 bases and J shed 6 bases, with 14 bases lying between them. This CDR3 comprises 14 residues. The CDR3 coding sequence is TGTGCCAGCAGTTTTGCAGGGATGGCCAATGGCTACACCTTC. As protein: CASSFAGMANGYTF.

The chain couples TRBV2 to TRBJ2-1; the match to TRBD1 covers 7 bases. The V gene end was trimmed by 6 bases and the J gene end by 10 bases; junction bases not matched to a gene: 9. Germline CDR1 is SNHLY and CDR2 is FYNNEI. The CDR3 extends over 13 amino acids. CDR3 nucleotide sequence: TGTGCCAGCAGCGGGACAGTAATGAGGGAGCAGTTCTTC. Protein sequence: CASSGTVMREQFF.

The chain couples TRBV5-4 to TRBJ2-2, with 7 positions matching TRBD2. The CDR3 has 16 residues. The germline gives CDR1 SGHNT, CDR2 YYREEE (reference sequence). J was trimmed by 2 bases and V by 3 bases; bases with no gene match: 7. CDR3 sequence reads: CASSSRGGVNTGELFF. DNA for the CDR3: TGTGCCAGCAGCTCCCGGGGAGGGGTAAACACCGGGGAGCTGTTTTTT.

The rearrangement links TRBV4-1 to TRBJ2-3; 8 nucleotides align to TRBD2. The germline V gene has CDR1 MGHRA and CDR2 YSYEKL. This CDR3 has 14 amino acids. V lost 1 base and J lost 4; bases outside the gene matches: 1. Here the CDR3 DNA reads TGCGCCAGCAGCCAAGGGGGACTAGCAGATACGCAGTATTTT. Translation gives CASSQGGLADTQYF.

The chain uses TRBV7-2 and TRBJ1-4, with D tentatively TRBD1 (6 bases). Germline CDR1 and CDR2: SGHTA and FQGNSA. V was trimmed by 4 bases and J by 7 bases, leaving 13 bases between them. This CDR3 region has 14 residues. CDR3 in DNA: TGTGCCAGCAGCTACTCAACCAGGGGTGAAAAACTGTTTTTT. Residues: CASSYSTRGEKLFF. The whole variable domain, filled in from reference TRBV7-2 and TRBJ1-4, reads GAGVSQSPSNKVTEKGKDVELRCDPISGHTALYWYRQSLGQGLEFLIYFQGNSAPDKSGLPSDRFSAERTGGSVSTLTIQRTQQEDSAVYLCASSYSTRGEKLFFGSGTQLSVL.

This chain links TRBV5-4 with TRBJ1-2, with 8 bases lining up with TRBD1. The CDR3 is made up of 18 amino acids. The germline V gene encodes CDR1 SGHNT and CDR2 YYREEE (reference sequence). V trimming: 4 bases; J trimming: 4 bases; junction bases outside the gene matches: 18. The CDR3 region is CASSGMSAWTGNPYGYTF. DNA for the CDR3: TGTGCCAGCAGCGGCATGTCGGCTTGGACAGGGAACCCCTATGGCTACACCTTC.

The chain has TRBV27 and TRBJ2-7; D gene uncertain. Germline-derived CDR1 and CDR2 are MNHEY and SMNVEV (reference sequence). This CDR3 contains 12 residues. Trimming removed 4 bases at V and 6 bases at J, with 10 bases between. CDR3 nucleotide sequence: TGTGCCAGCAGTTCCCCCCCCGGCGAGCAGTACTTC. This encodes CASSSPPGEQYF.

The V call is TRBV18, the J call TRBJ2-6; D is undetermined. Germline values: CDR1 KGHSH, CDR2 LQKENI. CDR3 length equals 19 residues. Between the trimmed V and J ends, which lost 3 bases and 2 bases, there was a span of 20 bases. The CDR3 spells CASSPRVLPAGAGANVLTF. The CDR3 region has the DNA TGTGCCAGCTCACCCCGAGTCTTGCCGGCTGGAGCTGGGGCCAACGTCCTGACTTTC.

This chain uses TRBV12-5 with TRBJ1-2; D gene uncertain. This CDR3 region has 15 residues. The V end was cut by 0 bases, the J end by 4 bases, with 12 bases between. Germline CDR1 LGHNT, CDR2 FRNRAP. CDR3 in DNA: TGTGCTAGTGGTTTGGTTGGTGGCGGGCTCTATGGCTACACCTTC. This codes for CASGLVGGGLYGYTF.

The V gene is TRBV29-1, the J gene TRBJ2-3; 8 bases map to TRBD1. Germline values: CDR1 SQVTM, CDR2 ANQGSEA. V shed 5 bases, J shed 6 bases, and the junction held 4 bases outside the gene matches. The length of the CDR3 is 12 residues. In DNA form, the CDR3 reads TGCAGCGTTAAGCAGGGGGCGGATACGCAGTATTTT. This codes for CSVKQGADTQYF.

The rearrangement joins TRBV6-6 to TRBJ1-1, with TRBD1 as a possible D gene (6 bases). Germline CDR1 MNHNY, CDR2 SVGAGI (reference sequence). The CDR3 runs 11 residues. V was trimmed by 2 bases and J by 11 bases, leaving 9 bases between them. CDR3 nucleotides: TGTGCCAGCAGTTACGGGGGGGCGGCTTTCTTT. This sequence encodes CASSYGGAAFF.

J is TRBJ2-3 and V is TRBV27, with D possibly being TRBD2 (7 bases). Germline CDR1 and CDR2: MNHEY and SMNVEV (reference sequence). The CDR3 length is 15 residues. Between the trimmed V and J ends, which lost 2 bases and 5 bases, there was a span of 14 bases. As DNA, the CDR3 is TGTGCCAGCAGTTTAGGGGGGGCGATGGTAGATACGCAGTATTTT. As protein: CASSLGGAMVDTQYF.

This chain connects TRBV4-3 to TRBJ2-2; the match to TRBD2 covers 10 bases. Germline CDR1 reads LGHNA; CDR2 reads YSLEER. The V and J ends lost 3 bases and 1 base, in that order; junction bases with no gene match: 2. CDR3 length: 16 amino acids. CDR3 sequence: CASSHGLAENTGELFF. The CDR3 DNA sequence: TGCGCCAGCAGCCACGGACTAGCGGAGAACACCGGGGAGCTGTTTTTT.

The chain is built from TRBV9 and TRBJ2-2, with 10 nucleotides matching TRBD1. The CDR3 is 16 residues long. Germline V lookup: CDR1 SGDLS, CDR2 YYNGEE. The junction had 6 bases not matched to a gene; V was cut back by 3 bases and J by 4 bases. The DNA of the CDR3 is TGTGCCAGCAGCGACCGGGACAGGGGCGTCACCGGGGAGCTGTTTTTT. As protein: CASSDRDRGVTGELFF.

The V call is TRBV5-1, the J call TRBJ1-2, with TRBD1 matching 9 bases. The V segment lost 1 base and the J segment 4 bases; nucleotides outside the gene matches: 8. Germline CDR1 and CDR2: SGHRS and YFSETQ. The CDR3 has 16 amino acids. The CDR3 here is CASSLSGTGFTYGYTF. The CDR3 DNA follows: TGCGCCAGCAGCTTGTCTGGGACAGGGTTCACCTATGGCTACACCTTC.

The CDR3 reads CASSEMIGEAGGYTF. CDR3 bases: TGTGCCAGCAGTGAGATGATCGGGGAAGCGGGCGGCTACACCTTC. V usage is TRBV28 and J usage is TRBJ1-2, with D unclear. This CDR3 is 15 amino acids long. CDR1 MDHEN and CDR2 SYDVKM come from the germline V gene. V was clipped by 5 bases and J by 8 bases, with 21 bases between them.